This T cell receptor (beta chain) stems from a study of human T cells and chemical hapten exposure. Single cDNA molecules in the library carried unique molecular identifiers attached during preparation. Original data processing: Across samples, TCR counts had a median of 95,638 and ranged from about 23,224 to 690,600. TCRdb ran MiXCR on the RACE reads and lists one entry per CDR3 protein. TCRdb's processing, not the authors' own work, is the source of the V and J calls. The data hold 130,000 or so distinct CDR3 sequences, with 10% to 12% observed a single time. CDR1 is KGHSH, CDR2 LQKENI, per germline. Trimming shortened V by 3 bases and J by 2 bases, and 14 bases separated the two germline ends. CDR3 size: 15 residues. Time point reported: patch test 3, about 24 weeks after DPC sensitization. As for treatment: therapeutic diphenylcyclopropenone sensitization with weekly scalp DPC. This clonotype was seen more than once but under ten times.

Sequencing was performed on whole blood, taken in connection with sensitization to the hapten diphenylcyclopropenone (DPC). This chain uses TRBV18 with TRBJ2-7; no clear D gene. The source of this sequence is a woman in her 50s with alopecia areata. Some clones in this sample may be carry-over from other donors' samples. The CDR3 reads CASSPSNRIPYEQYF. CDR3 nucleotide sequence: TGTGCCAGCTCACCGTCGAACAGAATCCCCTACGAGCAGTACTTC.